This entry lists 8 T cell receptor beta chains sequenced from one sample in a study of beta chain features in type 1 diabetes. Every isolated RNA sample was fully reverse transcribed, so sequencing captured expressed TCRB transcripts. TCRdb's copy holds only in-frame clones and misses some; the assay was immunoSEQ multiplex PCR. The table lists approximately 120,000 clones, 30% to 40% of them singletons. Sequencing input: stem cell memory CD4+ T cells from blood. These receptors were collected from a young woman in good health.

The chain is built from TRBV15 and TRBJ2-7, with a tentative D call TRBD2 (7 bases). The V end lost 0 bases, the J end lost 0 bases, and 18 bases lay between the germline ends. Germline CDR1 LNHNV, CDR2 YYDKDF (reference sequence). The CDR3 runs 18 residues. The CDR3 reads CATSRDLFRGGLSYEQYF. CDR3 sequence (DNA): TGTGCCACCAGCAGAGATCTATTTAGGGGGGGCCTCTCCTACGAGCAGTACTTC.

The chain recombines TRBV6-6 with TRBJ2-7, with 9 bases lining up with TRBD1. Germline lookup yields CDR1 MNHNY and CDR2 SVGAGI (reference sequence). The CDR3 contains 14 residues. Trimming cost V 6 bases and J 3 bases; bases outside gene matches: 6. This chain's CDR3 is CASRTPGQGYEQYF. The CDR3 nucleotides are TGTGCCAGCAGGACCCCGGGACAGGGCTACGAGCAGTACTTC.

In its sample, this clone was seen a few times. This chain uses TRBV10-3 with TRBJ2-1; D not certain. V shed 4 bases and J shed 0 bases, with 16 bases lying between them. The length of the CDR3 is 17 residues. Germline V gene sequence: CDR1 ENHRY, CDR2 SYGVKD. The CDR3 spells CAISASSERSSYNEQFF. The CDR3 DNA is TGTGCCATCAGTGCTAGTTCTGAAAGGAGCTCCTACAATGAGCAGTTCTTC.

The rearrangement joins TRBV4-2 to TRBJ1-2; TRBD1 agrees at 7 bases. In germline, CDR1 is LGHNA, CDR2 YNFKEQ. The V gene end was trimmed by 5 bases and the J gene end by 8 bases; junction bases not matched to a gene: 11. This CDR3 is 14 amino acids long. CDR3 amino acids: CASSLATGTYGYTF. The DNA for the CDR3 is TGTGCCAGCAGCTTGGCGACAGGGACGTACGGCTACACCTTC.

V is TRBV6-6 and J is TRBJ1-2; tentatively, D is TRBD1 (6 bases). Trimming left V 3 bases short and J 4 bases short, with 9 bases between. Germline CDR1 MNHNY, CDR2 SVGAGI (reference sequence). The CDR3 runs 13 residues. The CDR3 nucleotides are TGTGCCAGCAGTTATCAGGGGACCTATGGCTACACCTTC. Translation: CASSYQGTYGYTF.

The chain employs TRBV28 and TRBJ1-5; D is unresolved. CDR3 length equals 10 residues. Trimming removed 3 bases at V and 9 bases at J, with 3 bases between. CDR1 and CDR2 (germline): MDHEN, SYDVKM. In nucleotides, the CDR3 is TGTGCCAGCAGTTTTCGGCCCCAGCATTTT. Translated, it gives CASSFRPQHF. The full variable domain, rest sourced from reference TRBV28 and TRBJ1-5, is DVKVTQSSRYLVKRTGEKVFLECVQDMDHENMFWYRQDPGLGLRLIYFSYDVKMKEKGDIPEGYSVSREKKERFSLILESASTNQTSMYLCASSFRPQHFGDGTRLSIL.

This clone was seen once. This rearrangement joins TRBV5-1 to TRBJ1-2; D call uncertain. Germline values: CDR1 SGHRS, CDR2 YFSETQ. The ends were cut back, 1 base at V and 2 bases at J, with 6 bases in the middle. The CDR3 runs 13 residues. CDR3 sequence reads: CASSLSGNYGYTF. In DNA form, the CDR3 reads TGCGCCAGCAGCTTGAGCGGCAACTATGGCTACACCTTC.

In its sample, this clone was seen a few times. The chain employs TRBV10-3 and TRBJ2-5; D perhaps matches TRBD1 (5 bases). The CDR3 is 11 residues long. Between the trimmed V and J ends, which lost 6 bases and 5 bases, there was a span of 7 bases. Germline loops: CDR1 ENHRY, CDR2 SYGVKD. The CDR3 region is CAIRTEETQYF. CDR3 coding DNA: TGTGCCATCAGGACAGAGGAGACCCAGTACTTC.